This entry concerns a single T cell receptor beta chain. Original analysis: Quantification of nucleated cells was approximated via reference gene primer amplification. TCRdb's table, derived via immunoSEQ multiplex PCR, lists solely in-frame clones and lacks some. V, J and clone size are those of that table, while D and trimming were read from the DNA. The sample lists just under 80,000 clones; 75% to 90% were seen once. This sample is part of a study of blood T cell repertoires in COVID-19. Study in general: Samples came from the United States, Italy and Spain, spanning acute and convalescent COVID-19. Sources were T cells, B-cell-depleted T cells, or PBMCs; the material itself was cDNA or gDNA.

Deletions cut 4 bases from V and 0 bases from J, with 13 bases between. There are 15 residues in the CDR3. CDR1 and CDR2 from the germline V gene are SGDLS and YYNGEE. The receptor's source is a woman in her sixties or seventies with acute or convalescent COVID-19. The chain employs TRBV9 and TRBJ1-2, with TRBD1 as a possible D gene (6 bases). Sequenced input: peripheral blood. Here the CDR3 reads CASSPGQSSNYGYTF. The CDR3 DNA sequence: TGTGCCAGCAGCCCAGGACAGTCTTCTAACTATGGCTACACCTTC. The full variable domain, its missing parts supplied by reference TRBV9 and TRBJ1-2, is DSGVTQTPKHLITATGQRVTLRCSPRSGDLSVYWYQQSLDQGLQFLIQYYNGEERAKGNILERFSAQQFPDLHSELNLSSLELGDSALYFCASSPGQSSNYGYTFGSGTRLTVV.